The 30 T cell receptor beta chains below were found in one sample sequenced in a study of blood T cell repertoires in COVID-19. Profiling relied on immunoSEQ multiplex PCR, and the TCRdb table lists in-frame clones only, not all of them. The repertoire includes some 420,000 clones, 80% to 90% of them detected once, and 1% to 1.3% sits in the top ten. Sequencing was done on a sample of PBMCs or T cells enriched from blood (not recorded which). These receptor sequences come from a man younger than 40 who had recovered from COVID-19.

The chain links TRBV5-1 to TRBJ1-2, with 12 bases lining up with TRBD1. The CDR3 covers 17 residues. CDR1 and CDR2 from the germline V gene are SGHRS and YFSETQ. Unmatched junction bases numbered 13, after V lost 2 bases and J lost 8 bases. In DNA, the CDR3 is TGCGCCAGCAGCTTATTCGGGACAGGGGGCCTATTGCAAGGCTACACCTTC. Its translation is CASSLFGTGGLLQGYTF.

This chain's CDR3 is CASSEGGGQETQYF. DNA of the CDR3: TGTGCCAGCAGCGAGGGAGGTGGCCAAGAGACCCAGTACTTC. The gene calls are TRBV9 and TRBJ2-5, with D maybe TRBD2 (6 bases). The CDR3 loop spans 14 amino acids. The germline CDR1 and CDR2 sequences are SGDLS and YYNGEE. V was cut by 3 bases and J by 1 base, with 10 bases left in between.

This clone has just one count. The chain is built from TRBV11-2 and TRBJ1-1; 7 bases are a match to TRBD1. Trimming removed 5 bases from V and 3 bases from J; junction bases left unmatched: 9. This CDR3 region has 15 residues. Germline assignment: CDR1 SGHAT and CDR2 FQNNGV. The CDR3 spells CASSQTQGHDTEAFF. CDR3 nucleotide sequence: TGTGCCAGCAGCCAGACACAGGGGCATGACACTGAAGCTTTCTTT.

In this sample, this clone turned up once. This rearrangement joins TRBV19 to TRBJ1-4, with 8 bases that match TRBD1. The CDR3 length is 15 residues. Per the germline V gene, CDR1 is LNHDA and CDR2 is SQIVND (reference sequence). V was pared by 5 bases and J by 5 bases, with 7 bases of the junction left unmatched. The CDR3 is CASSERTGLNEKLFF. CDR3 nucleotides: TGTGCCAGTAGTGAACGGACAGGGTTAAATGAAAAACTGTTTTTT.

The chain uses TRBV19 and TRBJ2-3, with 7 bases identical to TRBD2. Trimming cost V 7 bases and J 7 bases; bases outside gene matches: 14. CDR3 length: 15 amino acids. The germline gives CDR1 LNHDA, CDR2 SQIVND (reference sequence). This CDR3 reads CASTTGGSDGYTQYF. CDR3 nucleotides: TGTGCCAGTACGACGGGCGGGAGCGACGGGTATACGCAGTATTTT.

This clone has a handful of counts. The sample carries other DNA sequences with the same CDR3. The rearrangement joins TRBV28 to TRBJ2-7; TRBD1 aligns across 8 bases. J lost 0 bases, V lost 6 bases, and 4 bases had no gene match. CDR1 and CDR2 (germline): MDHEN, SYDVKM. This CDR3 comprises 14 residues. CDR3 residues: CASRRQGISYEQYF. The CDR3 coding sequence is TGTGCCAGCAGGAGACAGGGGATCTCCTACGAGCAGTACTTC.

This clone was seen a few times. CDR3 residues: CAWSVGSQGYEQYF. CDR3 nucleotide sequence: TGTGCCTGGAGTGTAGGGTCACAGGGTTACGAGCAGTACTTC. The chain couples TRBV30 to TRBJ2-7; tentative D call: TRBD1 (6 bases). Germline values: CDR1 GTSNPN, CDR2 SVGIG (reference sequence). The CDR3 spans 14 residues. Between the trimmed V and J ends, which lost 0 bases and 4 bases, there was a span of 13 bases.

V usage is TRBV5-1 and J usage is TRBJ2-7; 9 bases line up with TRBD1. The CDR3 loop spans 15 amino acids. V dropped 4 bases and J dropped 0; count of bases not matched to a gene: 5. Germline V gene lookup returns CDR1 SGHRS and CDR2 YFSETQ. CDR3: CASSRDRESSYEQYF. The CDR3, as DNA: TGCGCCAGCAGCAGGGACAGGGAGAGCTCCTACGAGCAGTACTTC.

This chain links TRBV3-1 (or the pseudogene TRBV3-2) with TRBJ1-2; the match to TRBD1 covers 12 bases. Germline V lookup: CDR1 LGHDT, CDR2 YNNKEL (reference sequence). V lost 3 bases, J lost 6 bases, and 5 bases stayed unmatched. The CDR3 totals 15 residues. CDR3 protein: CASSHGGTGGDGYTF. In nucleotides, the CDR3 is TGTGCCAGCAGCCACGGCGGGACAGGGGGCGATGGCTACACCTTC.

As concerns this clone: The sample holds other DNA sequences that translate to the same CDR3. The chain carries TRBV30 and TRBJ2-1; D gene ambiguous. CDR1 is GTSNPN and CDR2 is SVGIG in the germline V gene (reference sequence). The germline V and J ends were trimmed by 3 bases and 7 bases, with 7 bases remaining between them. The CDR3 has 11 amino acids. CDR3 bases: TGTGCCTGGAGCTCTTCTAATGAGCAGTTCTTC. It encodes CAWSSSNEQFF.

CDR3 sequence reads: CASSISGRDFEQYF. As DNA, the CDR3 is TGTGCCAGCAGCATAAGCGGGAGGGACTTCGAGCAGTACTTC. The J gene is TRBJ2-7, the V gene TRBV27; 10 bases are a match to TRBD2. The CDR3 is 14 residues long. Germline V CDR1 and CDR2: MNHEY, SMNVEV (reference sequence). The V segment lost 6 bases and the J segment 6 bases; nucleotides outside the gene matches: 8.

The chain links TRBV27 to TRBJ2-1, with 12 bases matching TRBD2. This CDR3 has 16 amino acids. The V and J ends lost 3 bases and 7 bases, in that order; junction bases with no gene match: 7. Germline V lookup: CDR1 MNHEY, CDR2 SMNVEV (reference sequence). The CDR3 loop reads CASSLSTSGSWNEQFF. The CDR3 nucleotides read TGTGCCAGCAGTTTGTCGACTAGCGGGAGTTGGAATGAGCAGTTCTTC.

This chain links TRBV6-4 with TRBJ2-5; TRBD2 is a possible D gene (6 bases). V lost 5 bases and J lost 7, with 17 bases in between. The CDR3 is made up of 14 amino acids. Germline CDR1 and CDR2: MRHNA and SNTAGT. CDR3 sequence: CASSKHGAEGTQYF. The CDR3 DNA sequence: TGTGCCAGCAGTAAACACGGAGCGGAGGGGACCCAGTACTTC.

The CDR3 DNA sequence: TGTGCCAGTACCACAGGGGCTTCACCCCTCCACTTT. Its protein is CASTTGASPLHF. The V and J genes are TRBV27 and TRBJ1-6; 7 positions agree with TRBD1. J lost 9 bases, V lost 9 bases, and 5 bases had no gene match. The V gene's germline CDR1 is MNHEY and CDR2 SMNVEV (reference sequence). This CDR3 is 12 amino acids long.

This rearrangement joins TRBV5-1 to TRBJ2-1; tentatively, D is TRBD2 (6 bases). The V end lost 7 bases, the J end lost 0 bases, and 20 bases lay between the germline ends. Looked up from germline, CDR1 is SGHRS and CDR2 is YFSETQ. This CDR3 is built from 17 residues. CDR3: CASQTGPGDGSYNEQFF. CDR3 in DNA: TGCGCCAGCCAAACTGGGCCGGGGGACGGCTCCTACAATGAGCAGTTCTTC.

The V gene is TRBV6-5, the J gene TRBJ2-2, with 8 bases that match TRBD1. The ends lost 6 bases at V and 5 bases at J; junction bases unmatched: 8. Per the germline V gene, CDR1 is MNHEY and CDR2 is SVGAGI. The CDR3 has 15 amino acids. DNA of the CDR3: TGTGCCAGCAGAACGCAGGGGGCGCGTACCGGGGAGCTGTTTTTT. Its translation is CASRTQGARTGELFF.

This clone was seen a single time. The CDR3 spells CAITQGVNYGYTF. CDR3 sequence (DNA): TGTGCCATCACCCAGGGGGTCAACTATGGCTACACCTTC. This chain links TRBV10-3 with TRBJ1-2; 7 nucleotides match TRBD1. Germline V gene lookup returns CDR1 ENHRY and CDR2 SYGVKD. The CDR3 covers 13 residues. Trimming took 7 bases from V and 2 from J; bases not matched to a gene: 4.

In its sample, this clone was seen a few times. Other DNA sequences in the same sample also yield this CDR3. In DNA, the CDR3 is TGTGCCAGCAGCGTAGGTCTAGAAGAGACCCAGTACTTC. It codes for CASSVGLEETQYF. The chain is built from TRBV9 and TRBJ2-5, with unresolved D. CDR3 size: 13 residues. Deletions cut 0 bases from V and 3 bases from J, with 6 bases between. CDR1 is SGDLS and CDR2 is YYNGEE in the germline V gene.

The J gene is TRBJ2-2, the V gene TRBV3-1 (or the pseudogene TRBV3-2), with 7 positions matching TRBD1. CDR1 and CDR2 (germline): LGHDT, YNNKEL (reference sequence). This CDR3 is 14 amino acids long. With 6 bases clipped from V and 4 bases from J, the junction kept 5 bases outside the gene matches. The CDR3 DNA sequence: TGTGCCAGCAGTCGACAGGGCGGCACCGGGGAGCTGTTTTTT. Its translation: CASSRQGGTGELFF.

The rearrangement joins TRBV19 to TRBJ1-6; D is uncertain. Germline V CDR1 and CDR2: LNHDA, SQIVND (reference sequence). The CDR3 is 15 amino acids. Trimming left V 6 bases short and J 6 bases short, with 15 bases between. In DNA, the CDR3 is TGTGCCAGTAGACTCGACCCAGCTAGTAATTCACCCCTCCACTTT. Translated: CASRLDPASNSPLHF.

The rearrangement links TRBV29-1 to TRBJ1-3, with unresolved D. Trimming pared 4 bases from V and 4 bases from J, leaving 11 bases between. CDR1 and CDR2 (germline): SQVTM, ANQGSEA. This CDR3 spans 13 amino acids. The CDR3 DNA reads as TGCAGCGTTGTTGGGCGATTCGGAAACACCATATATTTT. Translation: CSVVGRFGNTIYF.

This clone was recorded once. The chain has TRBV2 and TRBJ1-5; D is ambiguous. Germline V lookup: CDR1 SNHLY, CDR2 FYNNEI. The CDR3 contains 13 residues. The V end lost 1 base, the J end lost 6 bases, and 7 bases lay between the germline ends. The CDR3 region is CASSEDGGQPQHF. DNA for the CDR3: TGTGCCAGCAGTGAAGACGGCGGTCAGCCCCAGCATTTT.

The chain uses TRBV19 and TRBJ1-2, with no clear D. V lost 6 bases, J lost 5 bases, and 10 bases lay in between. The CDR3 runs to 12 residues. The V gene's germline CDR1 is LNHDA and CDR2 SQIVND (reference sequence). The CDR3 DNA follows: TGTGCCAGTAGGGCCAGTAATTATGGCTACACCTTC. Residues: CASRASNYGYTF.

V and J are TRBV6-5 and TRBJ1-5; D perhaps matches TRBD1 (6 bases). The CDR3 length is 15 residues. V lost 10 bases and J lost 7, with 23 bases in between. Looked up from germline, CDR1 is MNHEY and CDR2 is SVGAGI. As DNA, the CDR3 is TGTGCCACCGAGCCCGCCGCACAGGGTAACCAGCCCCAGCATTTT. Translating gives CATEPAAQGNQPQHF.

This clone was detected a few times. This chain connects TRBV5-1 to TRBJ2-1; D remains ambiguous. Germline values: CDR1 SGHRS, CDR2 YFSETQ. Trimming pared 5 bases from V and 2 bases from J, leaving 14 bases between. This CDR3 comprises 15 residues. CDR3 sequence (DNA): TGCGCCAGCAGGGCTGAACCCTCTCCCTACAATGAGCAGTTCTTC. This gives the protein CASRAEPSPYNEQFF.

The chain links TRBV6-5 to TRBJ2-7, with a weak D call TRBD2 (6 bases). This CDR3 region has 13 residues. V was clipped by 2 bases and J by 5 bases, with 10 bases between them. Germline CDR1 reads MNHEY; CDR2 reads SVGAGI. The CDR3 DNA reads TGTGCCAGCAGTTACACGGGAGCCCACGAGCAGTACTTC. It translates to CASSYTGAHEQYF.

The chain links TRBV11-3 to TRBJ2-1; 7 nucleotides agree with TRBD2. V shed 5 bases and J 5 bases; nucleotides not matched to a gene: 0. Germline V gene lookup returns CDR1 SGHNT and CDR2 YENEEA. This CDR3 is built from 12 residues. The CDR3 region is CASSAGDNEQFF. The CDR3 nucleotides read TGTGCCAGCAGCGCGGGGGACAATGAGCAGTTCTTC.

This clone was counted only a few times. Here the CDR3 reads CASTTTGNYGYTF. CDR3 in DNA: TGCGCCAGCACCACGACAGGCAACTATGGCTACACCTTC. J is TRBJ1-2 and V is TRBV5-1; D is perhaps TRBD1 (6 bases). Germline V gene sequence: CDR1 SGHRS, CDR2 YFSETQ. V lost 6 bases and J lost 2, with 11 bases in between. The CDR3 sequence is 13 residues long.

The genes are TRBV7-2 and TRBJ2-1; D unclear. The germline V gene encodes CDR1 SGHTA and CDR2 FQGNSA. This CDR3 spans 14 amino acids. Trimming shortened V by 5 bases and J by 6 bases, and 14 bases separated the two germline ends. The CDR3 protein is CASSLGRVVNEQFF. The CDR3 DNA is TGTGCCAGCAGCCTGGGTCGGGTCGTCAATGAGCAGTTCTTC. The whole variable domain, filled in from reference TRBV7-2 and TRBJ2-1, reads GAGVSQSPSNKVTEKGKDVELRCDPISGHTALYWYRQSLGQGLEFLIYFQGNSAPDKSGLPSDRFSAERTGGSVSTLTIQRTQQEDSAVYLCASSLGRVVNEQFFGPGTRLTVL.

Only one count was recorded for this clone. The chain is built from TRBV6-1 and TRBJ1-1, with D possibly matching TRBD1 (6 bases). The V gene's germline CDR1 is MNHNS and CDR2 SASEGT. The CDR3 is made up of 16 amino acids. The germline V and J ends were trimmed by 3 bases and 0 bases, with 14 bases remaining between them. The CDR3 protein is CASSDLRQAMNTEAFF. CDR3 nucleotide sequence: TGTGCCAGCAGTGACCTTCGACAGGCGATGAACACTGAAGCTTTCTTT.